The present T cell receptor beta chain was sequenced within a study of blood T cells in healthy people across ages. Notes on this clonotype: Its antigen remains unknown.

Primed by a sample-barcoded 5' primer and a J-beta primer mix, a second PCR proceeded for about 6 to 12 cycles. TCRdb itself ran the 5' RACE reads through MiXCR, one entry per CDR3 protein. The table lists 780,000 or so distinct CDR3 sequences, approximately 25% of them singletons, with more than 3% in the top ten. V was shortened by 0 bases and J by 10 bases, with 15 bases between the two germline ends. Germline assignment: CDR1 SNHLY and CDR2 FYNNEI. CDR3 length: 14 amino acids. Points from the study as a whole: Older individuals had lower TCR beta diversity per million T cells (the decline was roughly linear).

The same sample was also used in a study of T cells of mothers and their children. This second study notes: For each mother, over 9.5 million TCR beta CDR3 reads were obtained, and for each child, 2.5 million to 3 million. Mothers and children who were related shared slightly more overlap than unrelated pairs, but not significantly more.

The rearrangement uses TRBV2 and TRBJ2-5, with D tentatively TRBD1 (6 bases). The sequence derives from a boy aged 5-17 years in good health. Sequenced material: blood. The CDR3 nucleotides read TGTGCCAGCAGTGAAGCTACAGGGTATGGGAACCAGTACTTC. It is translated as CASSEATGYGNQYF. The variable domain in full, with the rest retrieved from reference TRBV2 and TRBJ2-5, is EPEVTQTPSHQVTQMGQEVILRCVPISNHLYFYWYRQILGQKVEFLVSFYNNEISEKSEIFDDQFSVERPDGSNFTLKIRSTKLEDSAMYFCASSEATGYGNQYFGPGTRLLVL.